This passage covers 10 T cell receptor beta chains from one sample sequenced in a study of CD8 T cells in ankylosing spondylitis. TCRdb redid the calling of the 5' RACE reads with MiXCR, one entry per CDR3 protein. This sample has around 120,000 distinct CDR3 sequences, with over 7% found just once. The sample comprised blood, either unsorted or a sorted T cell fraction (not recorded which). These receptors all come from a male donor with ankylosing spondylitis or in good health (not recorded which).

This clonotype was detected many times. The rearrangement links TRBV5-1 to TRBJ1-2; a possible D gene is TRBD1 (5 bases). The germline CDR1 and CDR2 sequences are SGHRS and YFSETQ. V was pared by 5 bases and J by 8 bases, with 16 bases between. This CDR3 has 13 residues. This CDR3 reads CASSEGGDGGYTF. The CDR3 bases are TGCGCCAGCAGTGAAGGAGGGGATGGCGGCTACACCTTC.

The table lists this clonotype with many counts. The chain employs TRBV5-1 and TRBJ2-3; possibly TRBD2 for D (6 bases). The germline gives CDR1 SGHRS, CDR2 YFSETQ. CDR3 size: 14 residues. V lost 0 bases and J 2 bases, leaving 7 bases between the germline ends. CDR3 nucleotides: TGCGCCAGCAGCTTGGGGCGGGACACAGATACGCAGTATTTT. This translates into CASSLGRDTDTQYF.

This clonotype was counted ten times or more. The chain couples TRBV5-1 to TRBJ2-1, with 9 bases matching TRBD2. The CDR3 sequence is 14 residues long. CDR1 and CDR2 from the germline V gene are SGHRS and YFSETQ. V dropped 4 bases and J dropped 15; count of bases not matched to a gene: 14. The chain's CDR3 is CASSVSHSGSFLFF. The CDR3 DNA follows: TGCGCCAGCAGCGTGAGCCATAGCGGGAGTTTCCTGTTCTTC.

The gene calls are TRBV20-1 and TRBJ2-2, with TRBD2 matching 7 bases. From germline, CDR1 is DFQATT and CDR2 SNEGSKA (reference sequence). This CDR3 has 15 residues. Trimming at V came to 6 bases and at J to 1 base, leaving 8 bases not matched to a gene. CDR3: CSARKRDLNTGELFF. In DNA, the CDR3 is TGCAGTGCCAGGAAGCGGGATCTGAACACCGGGGAGCTGTTTTTT.

Many counts were recorded for this clonotype. This rearrangement joins TRBV5-1 to TRBJ2-3; TRBD1 matches 8 bases. J gave up 4 bases and V 4 bases, and 8 bases lay outside the gene matches. Germline CDR1 reads SGHRS; CDR2 reads YFSETQ. The CDR3 totals 15 residues. The CDR3: CASSPGGQGSDTQYF. In DNA form, the CDR3 reads TGCGCCAGCAGCCCCGGTGGACAGGGTTCAGATACGCAGTATTTT.

With regard to this clonotype: This sequence may be a read error, since a much larger clone differs from it by one base. This chain links TRBV6-2 or TRBV6-3 with TRBJ1-1, with D maybe TRBD1 (6 bases). Germline V gene data show CDR1 as MNHEY and CDR2 as SVGEGT. There are 14 residues in the CDR3. The CDR3 region has the DNA TGTGCCAGCAGTTACGACAGGCGACGGACTGAAGCTCTCTTT. Translated, it gives CASSYDRRRTEALF.

The sample holds a few counts of this clonotype. V gene TRBV12-3 or TRBV12-4 combines with J gene TRBJ2-3; TRBD2 aligns across 10 bases. The V segment lost 2 bases and the J segment 2 bases; nucleotides outside the gene matches: 10. The CDR3 totals 18 residues. CDR3 sequence (DNA): TGTGCCAGCAGTTTAAGGTCAGTGGGACTAGCGTCCACAGATACGCAGTATTTT. Its protein is CASSLRSVGLASTDTQYF.

This clonotype showed up many times. The chain combines TRBV15 with TRBJ2-7, with TRBD1 matching 8 bases. The CDR3 is 14 residues long. Trimming removed 1 base from V and 4 bases from J; junction bases left unmatched: 3. Per the germline V gene, CDR1 is LNHNV and CDR2 is YYDKDF (reference sequence). The CDR3 sequence: CATSRGGTGYEQYF. The DNA for the CDR3 is TGTGCCACCAGCAGAGGGGGGACAGGTTACGAGCAGTACTTC.

This clonotype was seen repeatedly, ten times or more. The chain joins TRBV12-3 or TRBV12-4 to TRBJ2-7; D not certain. With 6 bases removed from V and 3 bases from J, the gap between germline ends came to 12 bases. The length of the CDR3 is 13 residues. Written as DNA, the CDR3 is TGTGCCAGCAGCCTAGACTCAGGCTACGAGCAGTACTTC. Amino acid sequence: CASSLDSGYEQYF.

V usage is TRBV3-1 and J usage is TRBJ2-1; TRBD2 matches at 15 bases. Germline CDR1 LGHDT, CDR2 YNNKEL (reference sequence). The CDR3 contains 18 residues. J gave up 3 bases and V 10 bases, and 13 bases lay outside the gene matches. This CDR3 reads CAICPGLAGGPVYNEQFF. The CDR3 DNA reads as TGTGCCATCTGTCCCGGACTAGCGGGAGGGCCCGTCTACAATGAGCAGTTCTTC.